This T cell receptor beta chain comes out of a study of T cell responses to AZD1222 COVID-19 vaccine (dated by TCRdb to about 2021). Study-wide context: Because spike-specific TCR depth and breadth did not differ between the two schedules, AZD1222 recipients who got a second dose at roughly 4 weeks were pooled with those who got a second dose at roughly 12 weeks. TCR sequencing was performed for 230 to 250 trial participants, of whom 207 were given two doses of AZD1222 and some 26 were given two doses of MenACWY control vaccine. Trial participants were enrolled into age subgroups of 18-55, 56-69 and 70-plus years, which contained approximately 150, 28 and 58 TCR-sequenced participants, respectively.

Turning to this clone: Its antigen is unknown. Within one base of it there is no much larger clone, and no base qualities were kept.

Sequences SNHLY (CDR1) and FYNNEI (CDR2) are obtained from the germline V gene. V is pruned by 6 bases and J by 8 bases, leaving 5 bases of the junction without a gene match. The CDR3 has 12 amino acids, counting the end cysteine and phenylalanine. Just the 36-base CDR3 DNA is kept, in frame starting at base 1. The full study reports these points: Because no day 14 peak-response samples were available, the repertoires could be characterized only after the peak T cell response. Conclusions about previously exposed vaccinees were limited because only a handful of AZD1222 recipients were SARS-CoV-2 seropositive at baseline. Reportedly, close to half of the unique spike-specific TCRs recognized epitopes lying outside the regions that are mutated in the B.1.351 and B.1.1.7 variants. After two AZD1222 doses, spike-specific TCR breadth and depth were significantly higher than at day 0 and than in MenACWY recipients. CD4 TCRs associated with the vaccine covered the entire spike protein, and the dominant responses were in regions 160-218 and 743-854. The 56-69-year group was small, and its depth increase did not reach significance, likely because of low power. Participants were mostly white British, with more females than males. The authors suggested clonal diversity may have been underestimated.

The time point label of this sample denotes: baseline before first vaccination. The vaccinee samples were drawn from two UK trials, COV001 and COV002, one of which was a single-blind randomized controlled phase 2/3 trial testing AZD1222 (ChAdOx1 nCoV-19) in healthy adults. Trial participant PBMC samples were collected at day 0 and day 28 after the second dose for TCRbeta chain sequencing. The CDR3 regions of human TCRbeta chains were analyzed by immunosequencing. Regarding the original processing steps: Repertoire TCRs were matched against a reference library of SARS-CoV-2-specific TCRs generated with the MIRA antigen-specificity platform. Breadth was defined as the fraction of unique TCRs that were SARS-CoV-2-associated. Depth was defined as the fraction of total T cells that were SARS-CoV-2-associated. Using the MIRA data, each spike-specific TCR was assigned both to the spike region to which the TCR was reactive and to a CD4 or CD8 class. Log10-transformed breadth and depth values were compared by one-way ANOVA with Sidak's multiple comparisons tests. Sourced from immuneACCESS, this table was stored by TCRdb with only in-frame sequences that have V and J called. A share of the clones is absent; for the studies checked, an unresolved V gene accounts for under half, and the remainder has no known explanation. V and J calls and clone size are given by that table; D and trimming were obtained from the DNA. In this sample the table shows 150,000 to 200,000 clones, around 93% of which occur a single time. The ten largest clones take up roughly 8.4% of the sample.

This material consisted of peripheral blood, taken on day 0 of AZD1222 vaccination. This clonotype originated in an adult in good health. The rearranged chain carries TRBV2 and TRBJ1-2, with TRBD1 identical over 8 junction bases. The DNA is as follows: TGTGCCAGCAGCGGACAGGGCGGGGGCTACACCTTC. This yields the protein CASSGQGGGYTF. Joined to the reference TRBV2 and TRBJ1-2 proteins, this CDR3 gives the full variable domain: EPEVTQTPSHQVTQMGQEVILRCVPISNHLYFYWYRQILGQKVEFLVSFYNNEISEKSEIFDDQFSVERPDGSNFTLKIRSTKLEDSAMYFCASSGQGGGYTFGSGTRLTVV.